Reported below is one TCR beta chain. Through Arm-PCR of CDR3 regions and iRepertoire HTBI primers, TCR beta libraries were built. The authors' processing: The study identified 60 to 65 TRBV and approximately 15 TRBJ segments across samples. TCRdb re-derived calls from the multiplex PCR reads in MiXCR, one entry per CDR3 protein. None of the V and J calls come from the authors' own analysis; TCRdb made them. The sample lists roughly 500,000 distinct CDR3 sequences, less than 15% occurring once. This entry comes from a study of regulatory T cells in long-lasting Graves disease. Time point of the sample: newly diagnosed GD, antithyroid drugs for less than 3 months. RNA extracted from PBMCs served as the sequencing template. Per the germline V gene, CDR1 is MNHNS and CDR2 is SASEGT. This CDR3 spans 15 amino acids. The trim removed 5 bases at V and 6 bases at J, leaving 6 bases unmatched. These data were likewise used in another study, on T cells in Graves' hyperthyroidism and ophthalmopathy.

V usage is TRBV6-1 and J usage is TRBJ2-1; 11 bases agree with TRBD2. The TCR originated in a man aged 25 to 40 with Graves disease. The sample was peripheral blood mononuclear cells (PBMCs), taken at new diagnosis, from a patient treated with antithyroid drugs. CDR3 nucleotide sequence: TGTGCCAGCAGTATACTAGCGGGAGTTTTCAATGAGCAGTTCTTC. Translated, it gives CASSILAGVFNEQFF.